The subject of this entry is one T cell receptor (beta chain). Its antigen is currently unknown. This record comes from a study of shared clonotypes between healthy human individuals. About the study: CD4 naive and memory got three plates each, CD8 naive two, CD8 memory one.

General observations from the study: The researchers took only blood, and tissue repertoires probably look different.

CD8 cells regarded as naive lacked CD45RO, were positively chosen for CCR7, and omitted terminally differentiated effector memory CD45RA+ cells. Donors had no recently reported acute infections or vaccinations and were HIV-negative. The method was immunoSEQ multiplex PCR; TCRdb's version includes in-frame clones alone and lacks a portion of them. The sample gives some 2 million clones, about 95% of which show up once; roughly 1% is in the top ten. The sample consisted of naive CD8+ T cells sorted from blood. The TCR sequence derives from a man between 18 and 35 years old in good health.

The CDR3 is CAWSDGQGARETQYF. CDR3 DNA: TGTGCCTGGAGTGATGGACAGGGGGCTCGAGAGACCCAGTACTTC. V is TRBV30 and J is TRBJ2-5, with 11 bases lining up with TRBD1. Germline-derived CDR1 and CDR2 are GTSNPN and SVGIG (reference sequence). After removal of 1 base from V and 4 bases from J, the junction contained 5 bases not matched to a gene. This CDR3 is built from 15 residues.